One and the same sample provided the 29 T cell receptor beta chains below, sequenced in a study of T cells in localized non-small cell lung cancer. The repertoire was sequenced with immunoSEQ multiplex PCR; TCRdb's copy has only in-frame clones and lacks some. The table records more than 30,000 clones, about 78% of them present only once. The sequencing used peripheral blood, collected before any cancer treatment. The receptors originated from a male donor older than 55 with stage II squamous cell lung carcinoma.

V usage is TRBV18 and J usage is TRBJ2-2; TRBD2 aligns across 10 bases. The length of the CDR3 is 20 residues. Germline V lookup: CDR1 KGHSH, CDR2 LQKENI. With V trimmed by 5 bases and J by 3 bases, 18 bases remained unmatched. CDR3 DNA sequence: TGTGCCAGCTCAACTGTAGGGACTAGCGCATTCCAGTCGGACACCGGGGAGCTGTTTTTT. This sequence encodes CASSTVGTSAFQSDTGELFF.

This clone has only a few counts. The chain joins TRBV11-3 to TRBJ2-7, with D unresolved. From germline, CDR1 is SGHNT and CDR2 YENEEA. V was shortened by 3 bases and J by 6 bases, with 15 bases between the two germline ends. This CDR3 is built from 14 residues. The CDR3 DNA reads as TGTGCCAGCAGCTTGTCCGCCCCCGCCTCCGAGCAGTACTTC. This codes for CASSLSAPASEQYF.

V usage is TRBV19 and J usage is TRBJ2-1; the D gene could be TRBD1 or TRBD2 (5 bases each). The CDR3 is 15 amino acids. CDR1 and CDR2 from the germline V gene are LNHDA and SQIVND (reference sequence). Trimming stripped 1 base from V and 10 bases from J, with 17 bases between. This CDR3 is CASSIGDLPTNEQFF. The CDR3 region has the DNA TGTGCCAGTAGTATAGGGGACCTCCCTACAAACGAGCAGTTCTTC.

The chain has TRBV2 and TRBJ2-3, with D perhaps TRBD1 (6 bases). Germline loops: CDR1 SNHLY, CDR2 FYNNEI. Trimming shortened V by 2 bases and J by 9 bases, and 12 bases separated the two germline ends. CDR3 length: 13 amino acids. This CDR3 reads CASSEIGTTTQYF. The CDR3 DNA follows: TGTGCCAGCAGTGAAATAGGGACAACAACGCAGTATTTT.

The gene calls are TRBV15 and TRBJ2-7; no clear D. The V end was cut by 1 base, the J end by 4 bases, with 8 bases between. Germline assignment: CDR1 LNHNV and CDR2 YYDKDF (reference sequence). The CDR3 has 13 residues. The CDR3 bases are TGTGCCACCAGCAGAGGGGGTAGGTACGAGCAGTACTTC. As protein: CATSRGGRYEQYF.

The chain combines TRBV19 with TRBJ2-7, with D possibly being TRBD1 or TRBD2 (5 bases each). Germline CDR1 reads LNHDA; CDR2 reads SQIVND (reference sequence). The length of the CDR3 is 16 residues. V was pared by 1 base and J by 3 bases, with 16 bases between. CDR3 nucleotide sequence: TGTGCCAGTAGTATAGCCACCGGGACGGGGAGCTACGAGCAGTACTTC. This codes for CASSIATGTGSYEQYF.

CDR3 coding DNA: TGCGCCAGCAGCCCCACTCCCTGGAATCAGCCCCAGCATTTT. This codes for CASSPTPWNQPQHF. The chain employs TRBV4-3 and TRBJ1-5; no reliable D call. V was cut by 4 bases and J by 4 bases, with 11 bases left in between. CDR1 and CDR2 (germline): LGHNA, YSLEER. The CDR3 is made up of 14 amino acids.

This chain connects TRBV5-6 to TRBJ1-1, with D hard to call. Germline CDR1 and CDR2: SGHDT and YYEEEE. The CDR3 loop spans 13 amino acids. Trimming removed 1 base at V and 0 bases at J, with 4 bases between. The CDR3 reads CASSLRLNTEAFF. The CDR3 DNA is TGTGCCAGCAGCTTGCGGTTGAACACTGAAGCTTTCTTT.

The chain recombines TRBV2 with TRBJ1-1; unclear D gene. This CDR3 comprises 14 residues. V lost 5 bases and J 2 bases, leaving 12 bases between the germline ends. From germline, CDR1 is SNHLY and CDR2 FYNNEI. The CDR3 spells CASSLLALNTEAFF. The CDR3 DNA sequence: TGTGCCAGCAGTTTGCTAGCCCTAAACACTGAAGCTTTCTTT.

The chain employs TRBV30 and TRBJ1-5; D is perhaps TRBD1 (5 bases). CDR1 is GTSNPN, CDR2 SVGIG, per germline (reference sequence). This CDR3 is 13 amino acids long. Trimming shortened V by 4 bases and J by 3 bases, and 10 bases separated the two germline ends. Written as DNA, the CDR3 is TGTGCCTGGACCCCGGGGCTCAATCAGCCCCAGCATTTT. The encoded protein is CAWTPGLNQPQHF. Drawing the rest from reference TRBV30 and TRBJ1-5, the complete variable domain is SQTIHQWPATLVQPVGSPLSLECTVEGTSNPNLYWYRQAAGRGLQLLFYSVGIGQISSEVPQNLSASRPQDRQFILSSKKLLLSDSGFYLCAWTPGLNQPQHFGDGTRLSIL.

The chain carries TRBV13 and TRBJ2-7; 9 bases match TRBD2. V dropped 0 bases and J dropped 3; count of bases not matched to a gene: 9. The CDR3 extends over 17 amino acids. The germline gives CDR1 PRHDT, CDR2 FYEKMQ (reference sequence). Here the CDR3 reads CASSLGLGVAGVYEQYF. CDR3 nucleotide sequence: TGTGCCAGCAGCTTAGGCCTTGGGGTAGCGGGGGTCTACGAGCAGTACTTC.

The chain links TRBV13 to TRBJ1-5; TRBD1 might be the D (5 bases). The V gene lost 4 bases and the J gene lost 7 bases, with 11 bases spanning the gap. Germline values: CDR1 PRHDT, CDR2 FYEKMQ (reference sequence). This CDR3 region has 13 residues. In nucleotides, the CDR3 is TGTGCCAGCAGCTCTGGGACGGCCCAGCCCCAGCATTTT. This codes for CASSSGTAQPQHF.

This chain uses TRBV6-6 with TRBJ1-5; the D is unclear. The germline gives CDR1 MNHNY, CDR2 SVGAGI (reference sequence). CDR3 size: 14 residues. V dropped 8 bases and J dropped 5 bases, with 16 bases sitting between them. The CDR3 reads CASRSPGSDQPQHF. CDR3 coding DNA: TGTGCCAGCCGGAGTCCGGGATCGGATCAGCCCCAGCATTTT.

This chain connects TRBV19 to TRBJ1-3; 7 nucleotides match TRBD1. This CDR3 region has 16 residues. Germline V gives CDR1 LNHDA, CDR2 SQIVND (reference sequence). V lost 6 bases and J lost 0; bases outside the gene matches: 8. Here the CDR3 DNA reads TGTGCCAGTAGAGGGACAGAGAGTGGCTCTGGAAACACCATATATTTT. This gives the protein CASRGTESGSGNTIYF.

The CDR3 reads CASSTRGLAGRGVRETQYF. The DNA of the CDR3 is TGCGCCAGCAGCACTCGAGGACTAGCGGGGAGGGGGGTAAGAGAGACCCAGTACTTC. The V call is TRBV5-1, the J call TRBJ2-5; the match to TRBD2 covers 12 bases. This CDR3 contains 19 residues. Germline CDR1 reads SGHRS; CDR2 reads YFSETQ. J was trimmed by 4 bases and V by 4 bases; bases with no gene match: 17.

This chain links TRBV18 with TRBJ2-1; 9 bases align to TRBD2. V shed 0 bases and J 7 bases; nucleotides not matched to a gene: 7. The length of the CDR3 is 16 residues. CDR1 and CDR2 (germline): KGHSH, LQKENI. The DNA of the CDR3 is TGTGCCAGCTCACCACCTTCTAGCGGGAAAAGTAATGAGCAGTTCTTC. This encodes CASSPPSSGKSNEQFF.

This clone was counted a single time. This rearrangement joins TRBV10-3 to TRBJ1-1; D not resolved. V was trimmed by 2 bases and J by 1 base, leaving 5 bases between them. Germline CDR1 is ENHRY and CDR2 is SYGVKD. The length of the CDR3 is 13 residues. The CDR3 is CAISESPNTEAFF. In DNA, the CDR3 is TGTGCCATCAGTGAGAGTCCGAACACTGAAGCTTTCTTT.

The chain joins TRBV11-2 to TRBJ1-1; TRBD1 is a possible D gene (5 bases). V dropped 0 bases and J dropped 2 bases, with 13 bases sitting between them. Germline V CDR1 and CDR2: SGHAT, FQNNGV. The CDR3 length is 16 residues. The DNA of the CDR3 is TGTGCCAGCAGCTTAGAAATGGGGCGAAGAAACACTGAAGCTTTCTTT. Its translation: CASSLEMGRRNTEAFF.

A single count supports this clone. The rearrangement uses TRBV5-6 and TRBJ2-5; 7 bases are shared with TRBD2. CDR3 size: 15 residues. With V trimmed by 4 bases and J by 5 bases, 11 bases remained unmatched. Germline CDR1 is SGHDT and CDR2 is YYEEEE. CDR3 amino acids: CASSPRRGGVETQYF. DNA of the CDR3: TGTGCCAGCAGCCCCCGGAGGGGAGGGGTGGAGACCCAGTACTTC. The full variable domain, in which reference TRBV5-6 and TRBJ2-5 provide the parts outside the CDR3, is DAGVTQSPTHLIKTRGQQVTLRCSPKSGHDTVSWYQQALGQGPQFIFQYYEEEERQRGNFPDRFSGHQFPNYSSELNVNALLLGDSALYLCASSPRRGGVETQYFGPGTRLLVL.

This clone was seen only a few times. The chain has TRBV19 and TRBJ1-2; D is ambiguous. The CDR3 loop spans 14 amino acids. Germline lookup yields CDR1 LNHDA and CDR2 SQIVND (reference sequence). The germline V and J ends were trimmed by 5 bases and 0 bases, with 10 bases remaining between them. The CDR3 loop reads CASSPGGTNYGYTF. The CDR3, as DNA: TGTGCCAGTAGTCCCGGCGGGACTAACTATGGCTACACCTTC. Filled out from reference TRBV19 and TRBJ1-2, the complete variable domain reads DGGITQSPKYLFRKEGQNVTLSCEQNLNHDAMYWYRQDPGQGLRLIYYSQIVNDFQKGDIAEGYSVSREKKESFPLTVTSAQKNPTAFYLCASSPGGTNYGYTFGSGTRLTVV.

The V call is TRBV7-9, the J call TRBJ2-1, with 8 bases that match TRBD2. The CDR3 totals 15 residues. The junction had 6 bases not matched to a gene; V was cut back by 5 bases and J by 3 bases. Germline V gene sequence: CDR1 SEHNR, CDR2 FQNEAQ (reference sequence). The chain's CDR3 is CASSIGRDNYNEQFF. Here the CDR3 DNA reads TGTGCCAGCAGCATCGGGAGGGATAACTACAATGAGCAGTTCTTC.

This sequence joins TRBV6-6 and TRBJ2-5; unclear D gene. V was clipped by 4 bases and J by 8 bases, with 20 bases between them. The CDR3 runs to 15 residues. CDR1 is MNHNY, CDR2 SVGAGI, per germline (reference sequence). CDR3: CASSFLGWQIGTQYF. For the CDR3, the DNA is TGTGCCAGCAGTTTTCTAGGTTGGCAGATAGGAACCCAGTACTTC.

The J gene is TRBJ1-5, the V gene TRBV6-1; 8 nucleotides agree with TRBD1. V dropped 2 bases and J dropped 0; count of bases not matched to a gene: 12. Germline V lookup: CDR1 MNHNS, CDR2 SASEGT. This CDR3 spans 19 amino acids. The CDR3, as DNA: TGTGCCAGCAGTGAAAGTTCGAACAGGGGGACCCTTAGCAATCAGCCCCAGCATTTT. As protein: CASSESSNRGTLSNQPQHF.

The chain couples TRBV2 to TRBJ1-6; D unclear. The CDR3 runs 14 residues. Trimming shortened V by 7 bases and J by 8 bases, and 15 bases separated the two germline ends. The germline V gene encodes CDR1 SNHLY and CDR2 FYNNEI. The CDR3 region is CASITALRDSPLHF. In DNA, the CDR3 is TGTGCCAGCATTACAGCCCTTCGGGATTCACCCCTCCACTTT.

The chain couples TRBV15 to TRBJ1-3, with no clear D. Germline lookup yields CDR1 LNHNV and CDR2 YYDKDF (reference sequence). The CDR3 consists of 18 residues. V lost 1 base and J 1 base, leaving 17 bases between the germline ends. The CDR3 nucleotides are TGTGCCACCAGCAGAGTAGGAGGATGGAATGAGTCTGGAAACACCATATATTTT. This codes for CATSRVGGWNESGNTIYF. The full variable domain, completed using reference TRBV15 and TRBJ1-3, is DAMVIQNPRYQVTQFGKPVTLSCSQTLNHNVMYWYQQKSSQAPKLLFHYYDKDFNNEADTPDNFQSRRPNTSFCFLDIRSPGLGDTAMYLCATSRVGGWNESGNTIYFGEGSWLTVV.

The rearrangement joins TRBV6-1 to TRBJ2-6; D possibly matches TRBD1 or TRBD2 (5 bases each). The V gene's germline CDR1 is MNHNS and CDR2 SASEGT. The CDR3 has 15 amino acids. V lost 7 bases to trimming and J lost 4 bases, with 14 bases between them. CDR3 sequence reads: CASNPGTSGANVLTF. CDR3 DNA: TGTGCCAGCAATCCCGGGACGTCCGGGGCCAACGTCCTGACTTTC.

The genes are TRBV10-3 and TRBJ2-3, with 7 bases lining up with TRBD1. The V segment lost 10 bases and the J segment 5 bases; nucleotides outside the gene matches: 9. The CDR3 sequence is 13 residues long. Looked up from germline, CDR1 is ENHRY and CDR2 is SYGVKD. CDR3 sequence (DNA): TGTGCCAATTCAGGGGGTTCACAAGATACGCAGTATTTT. It yields the protein CANSGGSQDTQYF.

The genes are TRBV5-1 and TRBJ2-1; no definite D call. CDR1 SGHRS and CDR2 YFSETQ come from the germline V gene. The CDR3 totals 13 residues. V lost 0 bases and J lost 5, with 6 bases in between. CDR3: CASSLVPDNEQFF. For the CDR3, the DNA is TGCGCCAGCAGCTTGGTTCCGGACAATGAGCAGTTCTTC.

The J gene is TRBJ1-4, the V gene TRBV14; D gene unclear. The CDR3 has 15 amino acids. Per germline, CDR1 SGHDN and CDR2 FVKESK. V shed 3 bases and J shed 7 bases, with 15 bases lying between them. The CDR3 protein is CASSHLGQLGEKLFF. DNA of the CDR3: TGTGCCAGCAGCCACCTCGGGCAACTGGGTGAAAAACTGTTTTTT.